This T cell receptor (beta chain) was sequenced during a study of cytomegalovirus exposure and HLA in healthy donors. PCR involved 60 Vbeta and 13 Jbeta primers. Sequenced by immunoSEQ multiplex PCR; TCRdb stores in-frame clones only, minus some. The table records roughly 110,000 clones, about 83% of them present only once. Germline lookup yields CDR1 WSHSY and CDR2 SAAADI. CDR3 size: 13 residues. Trimming shortened V by 3 bases and J by 2 bases, and 6 bases separated the two germline ends. The sample comprised PBMCs. The receptor was derived from a female donor in good health and CMV-seronegative. The chain carries TRBV10-2 and TRBJ2-3; the D gene is possibly TRBD2 (5 bases). CDR3 amino acids: CASSEDYTDTQYF. In nucleotides, the CDR3 is TGCGCCAGCAGTGAAGACTACACAGATACGCAGTATTTT.